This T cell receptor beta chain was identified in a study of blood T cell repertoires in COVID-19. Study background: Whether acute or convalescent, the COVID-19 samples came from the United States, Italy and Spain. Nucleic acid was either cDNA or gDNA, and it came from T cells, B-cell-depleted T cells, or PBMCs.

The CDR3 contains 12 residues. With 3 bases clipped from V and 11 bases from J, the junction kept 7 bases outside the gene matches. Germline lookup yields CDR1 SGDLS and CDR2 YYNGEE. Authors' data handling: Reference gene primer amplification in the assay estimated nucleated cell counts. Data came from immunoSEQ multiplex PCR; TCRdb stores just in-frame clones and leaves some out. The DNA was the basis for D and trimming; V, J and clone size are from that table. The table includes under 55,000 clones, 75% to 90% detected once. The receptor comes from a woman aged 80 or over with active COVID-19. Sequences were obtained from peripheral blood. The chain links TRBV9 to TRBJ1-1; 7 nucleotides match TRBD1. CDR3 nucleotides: TGTGCCAGCAGCGGACTACAGGGGAGCGCTTTCTTT. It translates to CASSGLQGSAFF.